The rows below give T cell receptor beta chains drawn from one sample of a study of T-cell memory formation after mild COVID-19. One entry per CDR3 protein, called by TCRdb with MiXCR from the 5' RACE reads. The table has roughly 620,000 distinct CDR3 sequences, around 17% seen once. Source material: PBMCs or a T cell subset sorted from them (not recorded which). The receptors stem from an adult woman who had mild COVID-19 (a few samples of this study predate the infection). Cell type and time point are not known. The CDR3 runs from the conserved cysteine through the conserved F or W. D genes are given only for firm matches. Size is stated for part of the rows, as once, few or many counts, or as a class when the clone is expanded.

J: TRBJ2-1; V: TRBV6-1; D: TRBD1; size: -; CDR3: CASSRGQHYNEQFF; DNA: TGTGCCAGCAGTCGGGGACAGCACTACAATGAGCAGTTCTTC
J: TRBJ2-7; V: TRBV6-5; D: -; size: few; CDR3: CASSYSEAAPREQYF; DNA: TGTGCCAGCAGTTACTCCGAGGCCGCGCCACGCGAGCAGTACTTC
J: TRBJ2-3; V: TRBV7-3; D: TRBD2; size: -; CDR3: CASSPSGGLAGLDTQYF; DNA: TGTGCCAGCAGCCCCTCTGGAGGCCTAGCGGGCCTGGATACGCAGTATTTT
J: TRBJ2-1; V: TRBV4-1; D: TRBD2; size: few; CDR3: CASSQELAGGSPYNEQFF; DNA: TGCGCCAGCAGCCAAGAACTAGCGGGAGGGTCCCCCTACAATGAGCAGTTCTTC
J: TRBJ2-1; V: TRBV25-1; D: TRBD1; size: few; CDR3: CASSVQGTAKYNEQFF; DNA: TGTGCCAGCAGTGTCCAAGGGACAGCTAAATACAATGAGCAGTTCTTC
J: TRBJ2-2; V: TRBV7-6; D: -; size: few; CDR3: CASSLKDPGELFF; DNA: TGTGCCAGCAGCTTAAAGGACCCCGGGGAGCTGTTTTTT
J: TRBJ2-3; V: TRBV11-2; D: TRBD1; size: -; CDR3: CASSGGTGLTDTQYF; DNA: TGTGCCAGCAGCGGGGGGACAGGACTCACAGATACGCAGTATTTT
J: TRBJ1-4; V: TRBV15; D: TRBD1; size: -; CDR3: CATSRRGTGGVEKLFF; DNA: TGTGCCACCAGCAGAAGAGGAACAGGGGGCGTTGAAAAACTGTTTTTT
J: TRBJ2-1; V: TRBV7-2; D: TRBD2; size: -; CDR3: CASSSVGGSVNEQFF; DNA: TGTGCCAGCAGCTCGGTCGGCGGGAGCGTCAATGAGCAGTTCTTC
J: TRBJ1-4; V: TRBV25-1; D: -; size: -; CDR3: CASSELRGREKLFF; DNA: TGTGCCAGCAGTGAATTAAGGGGCAGGGAAAAACTGTTTTTT
J: TRBJ2-1; V: TRBV12-3/TRBV12-4; D: TRBD1; size: -; CDR3: CASSTRTGGPYNEQFF; DNA: TGTGCCAGCAGCACCCGGACAGGGGGCCCCTACAATGAGCAGTTCTTC
J: TRBJ1-5; V: TRBV4-1; D: -; size: -; CDR3: CASSQVFGQSYSNQPQHF; DNA: TGCGCCAGCAGCCAAGTGTTCGGACAGTCTTATAGCAATCAGCCCCAGCATTTT
J: TRBJ2-7; V: TRBV6-5; D: -; size: -; CDR3: CASSYVGPGSYEQYF; DNA: TGTGCCAGCAGTTATGTCGGGCCCGGCTCCTACGAGCAGTACTTC
J: TRBJ1-3; V: TRBV5-4; D: -; size: few; CDR3: CASSSPDRAGNTIYF; DNA: TGTGCCAGCAGCTCGCCCGACAGAGCTGGAAACACCATATATTTT
J: TRBJ2-1; V: TRBV2; D: -; size: -; CDR3: CASRERRRPSYNEQFF; DNA: TGTGCCAGCAGGGAGAGGCGGCGGCCGTCCTACAATGAGCAGTTCTTC
J: TRBJ2-3; V: TRBV7-3; D: -; size: few; CDR3: CASSLSAGDTQYF; DNA: TGTGCCAGCAGCTTAAGCGCCGGCGATACGCAGTATTTT
J: TRBJ1-2; V: TRBV6-1; D: -; size: -; CDR3: CASRTHGYTF; DNA: TGTGCCAGCAGGACCCATGGCTACACCTTC
J: TRBJ2-5; V: TRBV29-1; D: TRBD2; size: few; CDR3: CSVVTSGGPGETQYF; DNA: TGCAGCGTTGTTACTAGCGGGGGCCCTGGGGAGACCCAGTACTTC
J: TRBJ2-5; V: TRBV5-1; D: -; size: -; CDR3: CASSFSRPEETQYF; DNA: TGCGCCAGCAGCTTCTCCCGGCCCGAGGAGACCCAGTACTTC
J: TRBJ2-1; V: TRBV7-2; D: -; size: many; CDR3: CASSSTPTGRNNEQFF; DNA: TGTGCCAGCAGCTCGACCCCAACTGGACGGAACAATGAGCAGTTCTTC
J: TRBJ2-1; V: TRBV24-1; D: -; size: -; CDR3: CATSDSVMEEDGNEQFF; DNA: TGTGCCACCAGTGATTCCGTAATGGAGGAGGATGGCAATGAGCAGTTCTTC
J: TRBJ2-1; V: TRBV7-9; D: TRBD1; size: -; CDR3: CASSYTGTGLHNEQFF; DNA: TGTGCCAGCAGCTATACCGGGACAGGGCTCCACAATGAGCAGTTCTTC